Listed below are T cell receptor beta chains from one sample, sequenced in a study of cytomegalovirus exposure and HLA in healthy donors. Produced via immunoSEQ multiplex PCR; TCRdb's table is partial and in-frame only. The profile shows more than 95,000 clones, approximately 79% of them singletons. What was sequenced was PBMCs. These receptors all stem from a man aged 50-60 years in good health and CMV-seropositive. CDR3s include the opening cysteine and the closing phenylalanine or tryptophan. Fields, in order: J gene, D gene, V gene, clone size, CDR3 DNA, CDR3 protein. A D gene is named only where the DNA matches it firmly. Clone sizes are given selectively: once, few, many, or a class where the clone is expanded.

TRBJ2-5 TRBD2 TRBV5-4 NA TGTGCCAGCAGCTTTTGGGCGGGAGGGACCCAAGAGACCCAGTACTTC CASSFWAGGTQETQYF
TRBJ1-4 NA TRBV28 NA TGTGCCAGCAGTCCCGGGACATATGAAAAACTGTTTTTT CASSPGTYEKLFF
TRBJ2-5 NA TRBV7-2 NA TGTGCCAGCAGCTTAGTATACGGGAAAGAGACCCAGTACTTC CASSLVYGKETQYF
TRBJ2-1 TRBD2 TRBV18 NA TGTGCCAGCTCACCCCGGGGAACTAGCGGGAGTTTTGAGCAGTTCTTC CASSPRGTSGSFEQFF
TRBJ2-1 NA TRBV5-6 NA TGTGCCAGCAGGCCAAGGGGCGGCGGGGGCGAGCAGTTCTTC CASRPRGGGGEQFF
TRBJ2-1 TRBD2 TRBV10-3 NA TGTGCCATCAGTGGGACTAGCCAAGGTGAGCAGTTCTTC CAISGTSQGEQFF
TRBJ1-3 TRBD1 TRBV9 few TGTGCCAGCAATCCGGGACAGGGATCTGGAAACACCATATATTTT CASNPGQGSGNTIYF
TRBJ2-6 NA TRBV28 NA TGTGCCGCCCAAGACAGCTCGTTTAGCTCTGGGGCCAACGTCCTGACTTTC CAAQDSSFSSGANVLTF
TRBJ2-7 TRBD1 TRBV6-5 NA TGTGCCAGCTCCCTAACAGGGGCCCCTTACGAGCAGTACTTC CASSLTGAPYEQYF
TRBJ2-1 TRBD2 TRBV5-1 NA TGCGCCAGCAGCCCTACTAGCGGGGGTTACAATGAGCAGTTCTTC CASSPTSGGYNEQFF
TRBJ2-1 TRBD2 TRBV4-1 NA TGCGCCAGCAGCCACCCGCCGCACAGCGGGACCTACAATGAGCAGTTCTTC CASSHPPHSGTYNEQFF
TRBJ1-5 TRBD1 TRBV9 NA TGTGCCAGCAGCGTAGGAGGGGGCTACCAGCCCCAGCATTTT CASSVGGGYQPQHF
TRBJ2-1 TRBD1 TRBV27 NA TGTGCCAGCAGTTTATTGGGACAGGGGGATTTGATCTTC CASSLLGQGDLIF
TRBJ2-3 NA TRBV11-3 once TGTGCCAGCAGCATCGGCACAGATACGCAGTATTTT CASSIGTDTQYF
TRBJ1-1 NA TRBV14 NA TGTGCCAGCAGCCCTGCTGCGGTGACTGAAGCTTTCTTT CASSPAAVTEAFF
TRBJ2-1 NA TRBV2 NA TGTGCCAGCAGCGCAGGGGTTATCACCTCCAATGAGCAGTTCTTC CASSAGVITSNEQFF
TRBJ2-7 NA TRBV18 NA TGTGCCAGCCCCCCCCTGAGGACAGTGACCTACGAGCAGTACTTC CASPPLRTVTYEQYF
TRBJ1-1 NA TRBV7-9 few TGTGCCAGCAGCTCGAAACGGGACACTGAAGCTTTCTTT CASSSKRDTEAFF
TRBJ1-5 TRBD1 TRBV5-8 NA TGTGCCAGCAGATTAGACAGGGATGGCCAGCCCCAGCATTTT CASRLDRDGQPQHF
TRBJ2-3 TRBD1 TRBV6-5 once TGTGCCAGCAGCCCCGGACAGGGGGCGACAGATACGCAGTATTTT CASSPGQGATDTQYF
TRBJ2-3 TRBD2 TRBV6-1 NA TGTGCCAGCAGTCGAAAGCGGGAAGGCACAGATACGCAGTATTTT CASSRKREGTDTQYF
TRBJ2-1 TRBD2 TRBV7-9 NA TGTGCCAGCAGCCCCCCAGCGGGGGAGGACAATGAGCAGTTCTTC CASSPPAGEDNEQFF
TRBJ2-1 TRBD1 TRBV10-3 NA TGTGCCATCAGCCGGGACAGCAGCAGACAGGAGCAGTTCTTC CAISRDSSRQEQFF
TRBJ2-1 TRBD2 TRBV5-1 NA TGCGCCAGCAGCTTGGTTTGGAGCGGGGGGCCTTACAATGAGCAGTTCTTC CASSLVWSGGPYNEQFF
TRBJ2-7 NA TRBV4-3 NA TGCGCCAGCAGCCAGGGACGGGACATCACCTACGAGCAGTACTTC CASSQGRDITYEQYF
TRBJ1-4 NA TRBV18 NA TGTGCCAGCTCACCACCGAACCGGGGTCTAGGAGAAAAACTGTTTTTT CASSPPNRGLGEKLFF
TRBJ2-1 NA TRBV4-1 NA TGCGCCAGCAGCCCAAGACAGGACTACAATGAGCAGTTCTTC CASSPRQDYNEQFF
TRBJ1-1 NA TRBV5-4 NA TGTGCCGTAGCATTCCTGAGTGGGGGGTTGACCGCTGAAGCTTTCTTT CAVAFLSGGLTAEAFF
TRBJ2-5 NA TRBV11-3 few TGTGCCAGCAGCAACTCCTGGCGGGGACAGTCGAAACAAGAGACCCAGTACTTC CASSNSWRGQSKQETQYF
TRBJ2-2 TRBD2 TRBV2 NA TGTGCCAGCACCCGACTAGCGGGGGGGTTGACCGGGGAGCTGTTTTTT CASTRLAGGLTGELFF
TRBJ2-7 NA TRBV7-2 few TGTGCCAGCAGCCACCTTGCACCGGTCTCCTACGAGCAGTACTTC CASSHLAPVSYEQYF
TRBJ2-5 NA TRBV6-6 NA TGTGCCAGCAGTTACTCCGCACTAACCCAAGAGACCCAGTACTTC CASSYSALTQETQYF
TRBJ1-2 NA TRBV29-1 NA TGCAGCGTTGCAACAGACTATAACTATGGCTACACCTTC CSVATDYNYGYTF
TRBJ2-1 NA TRBV7-6 NA TGTGCCAGCAGCTCACTGGGGGGGCCCAACAATTTCAATGAGCAGTTCTTC CASSSLGGPNNFNEQFF
TRBJ2-5 NA TRBV11-1 once TGTGCCAGCAGCTTAGGGGGGCAAGTCCAAGAGACCCAGTACTTC CASSLGGQVQETQYF
TRBJ2-3 NA TRBV5-1 NA TGCGTCAGCAGCCGCACCCAGGGCACAGATACGCAGTATTTT CVSSRTQGTDTQYF
TRBJ2-5 TRBD2 TRBV5-4 few TGTGCCAGCAGCACGGGACTAGCGGGGGTTCATGGGCAAGAGACCCAGTACTTC CASSTGLAGVHGQETQYF
TRBJ2-7 NA TRBV11-3 NA TGTGCCAGCAGCTTAGAACGGGGAGTGGAAGAGCAGTACTTC CASSLERGVEEQYF